The clone carrying this T cell receptor (beta chain) was counted between two and nine times. This specimen comes from a study of patients and donors after allogeneic stem cell transplantation. Germline lookup yields CDR1 SGHTA and CDR2 FQGNSA. The CDR3 has 15 amino acids. Trimming left V 7 bases short and J 3 bases short, with 16 bases between. TCRdb reanalysed the RT-PCR reads using MiXCR and keeps one entry per CDR3 protein. Counted here are 7,000 to 9,000 distinct CDR3 sequences, around a tenth occurring once; the ten biggest clones make up 50% to 65%. The receptor's source is a human donor who was either an allogeneic HSCT recipient or a stem cell or donor lymphocyte infusion donor (not recorded which). It is not recorded whose cells these are; they may come from a transplant donor. Sequences were obtained from blood, either unsorted or a sorted T cell fraction (not recorded which). This rearrangement joins TRBV7-2 to TRBJ2-1; D possibly corresponds to TRBD1 (7 bases). The CDR3 sequence is CASIEGGTDYNEQFF. In DNA form, the CDR3 reads TGTGCCAGCATCGAGGGCGGGACAGACTACAATGAGCAGTTCTTC.